One sample yielded the 26 T cell receptor beta chains listed below, sequenced in a study of T-cell memory formation after mild COVID-19. TCRdb ran MiXCR on the 5' RACE reads and lists one entry per CDR3 protein. Among 350,000 to 400,000 distinct CDR3 sequences, roughly 20% were seen once, and the ten largest hold around 13%. The sample taken for sequencing was PBMCs or a T cell subset sorted from them (not recorded which). The receptor set was obtained from an adult woman who had mild COVID-19 (a few samples of this study predate the infection). Cell type and time point are not known.

This clonotype was found a few times. The V and J genes are TRBV7-9 and TRBJ1-4; D might be TRBD1 (5 bases). This CDR3 region has 15 residues. V dropped 1 base and J dropped 6 bases, with 12 bases sitting between them. Germline V gene lookup returns CDR1 SEHNR and CDR2 FQNEAQ (reference sequence). CDR3 sequence reads: CASSLESQGYEKLFF. In DNA form, the CDR3 reads TGTGCCAGCAGCTTAGAGTCCCAGGGTTATGAAAAACTGTTTTTT.

The rearrangement links TRBV12-3 or TRBV12-4 to TRBJ1-2, with D maybe TRBD1 (6 bases). The V gene lost 5 bases and the J gene lost 4 bases, with 11 bases spanning the gap. CDR3 length: 13 amino acids. The CDR3 nucleotides are TGTGCCAGCAGTCTGGACAGAACCTATGGCTACACCTTC. Encoded protein: CASSLDRTYGYTF.

This clonotype was picked up a small number of times. The gene calls are TRBV2 and TRBJ2-1; 14 bases are a match to TRBD2. Germline V CDR1 and CDR2: SNHLY, FYNNEI. V was clipped by 5 bases and J by 6 bases; unmatched bases: 15. The CDR3 sequence is 19 residues long. CDR3 nucleotides: TGTGCCAGCAGTCGTCCTGGAGGGACTAGCGGGAGTTCTAGCAATGAGCAGTTCTTC. Protein: CASSRPGGTSGSSSNEQFF.

This clonotype was counted at least ten times. This chain connects TRBV2 to TRBJ1-1, with 10 bases lining up with TRBD1. This CDR3 has 17 residues. The V segment lost 5 bases and the J segment 4 bases; nucleotides outside the gene matches: 13. Germline CDR1 and CDR2: SNHLY and FYNNEI. The CDR3 protein is CASSSAGTGERGTEAFF. In nucleotides, the CDR3 is TGTGCCAGCAGTAGCGCCGGGACAGGGGAGAGGGGCACTGAAGCTTTCTTT.

This clonotype appeared a few times. This rearrangement joins TRBV20-1 to TRBJ2-1; D call uncertain. In germline, CDR1 is DFQATT, CDR2 SNEGSKA (reference sequence). The CDR3 is 12 amino acids. Between the trimmed V and J ends, which lost 5 bases and 6 bases, there was a span of 11 bases. Written as DNA, the CDR3 is TGCAGTGCTGCCGCGACCCTCAATGAGCAGTTCTTC. Translated, it gives CSAAATLNEQFF.

This clonotype was seen at least ten times. The rearrangement joins TRBV12-3 or TRBV12-4 to TRBJ2-7; no reliable D call. Between the trimmed V and J ends, which lost 6 bases and 4 bases, there was a span of 16 bases. This CDR3 is 14 amino acids long. CDR3 residues: CASSSRAHQYEQYF. The CDR3 nucleotides read TGTGCCAGCAGCTCCCGGGCCCATCAATACGAGCAGTACTTC.

The rearrangement links TRBV29-1 to TRBJ2-2; TRBD2 aligns across 8 bases. The CDR3 has 14 amino acids. Germline-derived CDR1 and CDR2 are SQVTM and ANQGSEA. Trimming cost V 4 bases and J 7 bases; bases outside gene matches: 8. As DNA, the CDR3 is TGCAGCGTTGGAGTAGCGGGAATAGTCGGGGAGCTGTTTTTT. Protein: CSVGVAGIVGELFF.

This clonotype was seen only a few times. This chain connects TRBV29-1 to TRBJ1-2; D unresolved. V was shortened by 5 bases and J by 3 bases, with 13 bases between the two germline ends. CDR3 length equals 13 residues. Germline V CDR1 and CDR2: SQVTM, ANQGSEA. The CDR3 protein is CSVPGVWDYGYTF. The CDR3 DNA follows: TGCAGCGTTCCCGGGGTTTGGGACTATGGCTACACCTTC.

The table lists this clonotype with a few counts. The rearrangement uses TRBV4-2 and TRBJ1-5, with no clear D. CDR3 length: 15 amino acids. The germline V gene encodes CDR1 LGHNA and CDR2 YNFKEQ. With 2 bases removed from V and 0 bases from J, the gap between germline ends came to 8 bases. CDR3 in amino acids: CASSQSTVSNQPQHF. The CDR3, as DNA: TGTGCCAGCAGCCAAAGTACAGTTAGCAATCAGCCCCAGCATTTT.

The rearrangement links TRBV24-1 to TRBJ2-5; a possible D gene is TRBD1 (6 bases). Germline V gene sequence: CDR1 KGHDR, CDR2 SFDVKD. V was shortened by 2 bases and J by 1 base, with 10 bases between the two germline ends. The CDR3 is 15 residues long. The CDR3 is CATSDSRTVQETQYF. CDR3 bases: TGTGCCACCAGTGATTCCCGGACAGTCCAAGAGACCCAGTACTTC.

The rearrangement links TRBV4-1 to TRBJ2-2; a weak D match, TRBD1 (5 bases). The CDR3 spans 17 residues. Trimming left V 0 bases short and J 4 bases short, with 15 bases between. Germline loops: CDR1 MGHRA, CDR2 YSYEKL. CDR3 sequence (DNA): TGCGCCAGCAGCCAAGATCCGGCAGGGTCCCTCACCGGGGAGCTGTTTTTT. Amino acid sequence: CASSQDPAGSLTGELFF.

The gene calls are TRBV2 and TRBJ1-1, with D possibly TRBD1 on 6 matching bases. Trimming removed 6 bases from V and 4 bases from J, with 15 bases in between. CDR1 and CDR2 (germline): SNHLY, FYNNEI. This CDR3 is 14 amino acids long. This CDR3 reads CASRTWGAPTEAFF. DNA for the CDR3: TGTGCCAGCAGGACCTGGGGGGCGCCCACTGAAGCTTTCTTT.

In nucleotides, the CDR3 is TGTGCCAGCAGTTTAGGTGGGAATAACTATTCACCCCTCCACTTT. Translated, it gives CASSLGGNNYSPLHF. The chain couples TRBV12-3 or TRBV12-4 to TRBJ1-6; no clear D gene. V shed 1 base and J shed 8 bases, with 12 bases lying between them. The CDR3 is 15 amino acids.

The rearrangement joins TRBV9 to TRBJ2-3, with 10 bases fitting TRBD2. The CDR3 has 15 residues. CDR1 is SGDLS and CDR2 is YYNGEE in the germline V gene. V trimming: 2 bases; J trimming: 4 bases; junction bases outside the gene matches: 4. The CDR3 DNA is TGTGCCAGCAGCGTTAGCGGGGGGCAGGCAGATACGCAGTATTTT. Translating gives CASSVSGGQADTQYF.

The rearrangement joins TRBV20-1 to TRBJ1-2; 7 bases are shared with TRBD1. CDR3 length: 12 amino acids. V shed 8 bases, J shed 0 bases, and the junction held 3 bases outside the gene matches. CDR1 and CDR2 from the germline V gene are DFQATT and SNEGSKA (reference sequence). DNA of the CDR3: TGCAGTACACAGGGGACTAACTATGGCTACACCTTC. Its protein product is CSTQGTNYGYTF.

The chain recombines TRBV6-5 with TRBJ2-6; D is uncertain. Deletions cut 6 bases from V and 0 bases from J, with 9 bases between. Germline V gives CDR1 MNHEY, CDR2 SVGAGI. The CDR3 is 15 residues long. CDR3 sequence: CASSLVSSGANVLTF. The CDR3 DNA reads as TGTGCCAGCAGCCTCGTTAGCTCTGGGGCCAACGTCCTGACTTTC.

This chain uses TRBV4-1 with TRBJ2-7; 11 nucleotides align to TRBD2. The CDR3 extends over 17 amino acids. The trim removed 4 bases at V and 0 bases at J, leaving 8 bases unmatched. Germline values: CDR1 MGHRA, CDR2 YSYEKL. CDR3 region: CASSRRRTSGGSYEQYF. As DNA, the CDR3 is TGCGCCAGCAGCCGGAGAAGAACTAGCGGGGGCTCCTACGAGCAGTACTTC.

This clonotype showed up just a few times. J is TRBJ2-1 and V is TRBV15, with D possibly TRBD1 on 6 matching bases. Trimming removed 8 bases at V and 6 bases at J, with 11 bases between. The CDR3 sequence is 12 residues long. Germline V gene lookup returns CDR1 LNHNV and CDR2 YYDKDF (reference sequence). The CDR3 nucleotides are TGTGCCACCGGGGGCTCGGTCAATGAGCAGTTCTTC. This gives the protein CATGGSVNEQFF.

This sequence joins TRBV9 and TRBJ1-1; TRBD1 is a possible D gene (6 bases). Trimming pared 0 bases from V and 0 bases from J, leaving 15 bases between. Germline CDR1 and CDR2: SGDLS and YYNGEE. The CDR3 is made up of 17 amino acids. This CDR3 reads CASSVGGGSWMNTEAFF. As DNA, the CDR3 is TGTGCCAGCAGCGTAGGAGGGGGAAGTTGGATGAACACTGAAGCTTTCTTT.

This clonotype was observed at least ten times. The genes are TRBV20-1 and TRBJ1-6; 10 bases align to TRBD1. Germline CDR1 DFQATT, CDR2 SNEGSKA (reference sequence). The CDR3 contains 15 residues. J gave up 8 bases and V 5 bases, and 9 bases lay outside the gene matches. In nucleotides, the CDR3 is TGCAGTGCTCGCCGAGGGGGGACAGGGGATTCACCCCTCCACTTT. It is translated as CSARRGGTGDSPLHF.

The rearrangement joins TRBV12-3 or TRBV12-4 to TRBJ2-7; 7 nucleotides match TRBD2. Trimming at V came to 3 bases and at J to 9 bases, leaving 2 bases not matched to a gene. This CDR3 has 11 residues. CDR3 amino acids: CASSFAGVQYF. The CDR3 DNA reads TGTGCCAGCAGTTTCGCGGGGGTGCAGTACTTC.

This clonotype was counted a few times. V usage is TRBV11-1 and J usage is TRBJ2-1; possible D gene TRBD1, 6 bases. Trimming stripped 5 bases from V and 9 bases from J, with 11 bases between. CDR3 length: 12 residues. The germline CDR1 and CDR2 sequences are SGHAT and FQDESV (reference sequence). The CDR3 region has the DNA TGTGCCAGCAGCCCCCAGGGGTTTGAGCAGTTCTTC. Its translation is CASSPQGFEQFF.

This clonotype turned up a few times. As DNA, the CDR3 is TGTGCCAGCAGTTACGGCCAGGGCGGTGAAAAACTGTTTTTT. As protein: CASSYGQGGEKLFF. This chain links TRBV6-5 with TRBJ1-4, with a tentative D call TRBD1 (5 bases). Germline lookup yields CDR1 MNHEY and CDR2 SVGAGI. The CDR3 loop spans 14 amino acids. V shed 2 bases and J shed 7 bases, with 11 bases lying between them.

This clonotype was seen a handful of times. The genes are TRBV4-1 and TRBJ1-1; D remains unclear. Germline V gives CDR1 MGHRA, CDR2 YSYEKL. V was clipped by 2 bases and J by 4 bases, with 11 bases between them. The CDR3 is 14 amino acids. The chain's CDR3 is CASSQPTRGTEAFF. CDR3 bases: TGCGCCAGCAGCCAACCCACACGGGGCACTGAAGCTTTCTTT.

The chain uses TRBV20-1 and TRBJ1-5; no firm D call. CDR1 is DFQATT and CDR2 is SNEGSKA in the germline V gene (reference sequence). The CDR3 length is 14 residues. Trimming took 0 bases from V and 0 from J, leaving 6 bases between them. The CDR3 nucleotides are TGCAGTGCTAGAGATGGGCCTAGCAATCAGCCCCAGCATTTT. Translation gives CSARDGPSNQPQHF.

The chain is built from TRBV20-1 and TRBJ2-7; tentatively, D is TRBD1 (5 bases). Germline CDR1 and CDR2: DFQATT and SNEGSKA (reference sequence). Trimming left V 6 bases short and J 0 bases short, with 9 bases between. The CDR3 has 12 amino acids. The CDR3 DNA follows: TGCAGTGCCCAGACAGACTCCTACGAGCAGTACTTC. Its protein is CSAQTDSYEQYF.